Each of the 12 T cell receptor beta chains below was sequenced from the same sample in a study of shared clonotypes between healthy human individuals. Positive CCR7 selection of CD45RO-negative cells yielded the naive CD8 cells, and terminally differentiated effector memory CD45RA+ cells were excluded. Sequencing used immunoSEQ multiplex PCR; TCRdb keeps in-frame clones, though not all of them. This sample carries about 590,000 clones, around 95% of them seen once, and the ten largest clones take approximately 0.1%. Specimen: naive CD8+ T cells sorted from blood. The source is a woman in her twenties or thirties in good health.

This clone was recorded only once. V gene TRBV6-5 combines with J gene TRBJ2-7; D call uncertain. This CDR3 comprises 11 residues. Trimming took 6 bases from V and 0 from J, leaving 3 bases between them. CDR1 is MNHEY, CDR2 SVGAGI, per germline. For the CDR3, the DNA is TGTGCCAGCAGGGACTCCTACGAGCAGTACTTC. Its protein is CASRDSYEQYF.

V gene TRBV5-1 combines with J gene TRBJ1-1; D is ambiguous. Germline V gene lookup returns CDR1 SGHRS and CDR2 YFSETQ. This CDR3 comprises 15 residues. Trimming shortened V by 4 bases and J by 5 bases, and 18 bases separated the two germline ends. CDR3 region: CASSPRWGERTEAFF. Written as DNA, the CDR3 is TGCGCCAGCAGCCCGAGGTGGGGTGAGAGGACTGAAGCTTTCTTT.

The CDR3 region has the DNA TGTGCCAGCAGCCCGGACAGGAACTACGAGCAGTACTTC. Encoded protein: CASSPDRNYEQYF. The chain joins TRBV9 to TRBJ2-7; 7 bases align to TRBD1. This CDR3 comprises 13 residues. V shed 4 bases, J shed 3 bases, and the junction held 4 bases outside the gene matches. Germline CDR1 SGDLS, CDR2 YYNGEE.

The chain employs TRBV10-1 and TRBJ2-7; 9 bases match TRBD1. V was clipped by 5 bases and J by 6 bases; unmatched bases: 8. CDR3 length: 14 residues. Germline V gene data show CDR1 as WNHNN and CDR2 as SYGVQD (reference sequence). Written as DNA, the CDR3 is TGCGCCAGCAGTAGGACAGGGGATTTTGGCGAGCAGTACTTC. Translation: CASSRTGDFGEQYF.

The count of this clone is one. The chain recombines TRBV30 with TRBJ1-5; D uncertain. CDR1 GTSNPN and CDR2 SVGIG come from the germline V gene (reference sequence). The CDR3 is 15 residues long. The V end was cut by 0 bases, the J end by 0 bases, with 9 bases between. DNA for the CDR3: TGTGCCTGGAGTGTAGGGAGTGATAGCAATCAGCCCCAGCATTTT. It encodes CAWSVGSDSNQPQHF.

This sequence joins TRBV6-5 and TRBJ2-2, with D perhaps matching TRBD2 (7 bases). V was cut by 0 bases and J by 6 bases, with 8 bases left in between. The CDR3 extends over 14 amino acids. From germline, CDR1 is MNHEY and CDR2 SVGAGI. The CDR3 spells CASSYSGGPGELFF. The CDR3 bases are TGTGCCAGCAGTTACTCGGGGGGGCCCGGGGAGCTGTTTTTT.

The genes are TRBV9 and TRBJ1-3; no clear D. The CDR3 has 16 amino acids. V gave up 3 bases and J gave up 4 bases, with 17 bases separating them. CDR1 and CDR2 from the germline V gene are SGDLS and YYNGEE. The CDR3 DNA sequence: TGTGCCAGCAGCGACCCCGGGTCCCGCCTGGGAAACACCATATATTTT. Its protein product is CASSDPGSRLGNTIYF.

This sequence joins TRBV6-5 and TRBJ1-1, with 9 bases lining up with TRBD1. Germline V gene sequence: CDR1 MNHEY, CDR2 SVGAGI. This CDR3 is 15 amino acids long. V was pared by 5 bases and J by 7 bases, with 11 bases of the junction left unmatched. CDR3 sequence (DNA): TGTGCCAGCAGTAAACAGGGGGCCCGAGTCCTTGAAGCTTTCTTT. This translates into CASSKQGARVLEAFF.

The chain recombines TRBV6-5 with TRBJ2-1, with 9 bases lining up with TRBD2. The CDR3 consists of 15 residues. Germline CDR1 reads MNHEY; CDR2 reads SVGAGI. Unmatched junction bases numbered 10, after V lost 6 bases and J lost 7 bases. CDR3 nucleotide sequence: TGTGCCAGCAGCCGTACGGGACTAGCTATGAATGAGCAGTTCTTC. This codes for CASSRTGLAMNEQFF.

The chain joins TRBV5-1 to TRBJ2-7; 8 bases line up with TRBD1. The CDR3 sequence is 15 residues long. V gave up 2 bases and J gave up 0 bases; unmatched junction bases: 4. The germline gives CDR1 SGHRS, CDR2 YFSETQ. CDR3 in DNA: TGCGCCAGCAGCTTCGTGACAGGGGCCTCCTACGAGCAGTACTTC. Translating gives CASSFVTGASYEQYF. Full variable domain (remainder filled in from reference TRBV5-1 and TRBJ2-7): KAGVTQTPRYLIKTRGQQVTLSCSPISGHRSVSWYQQTPGQGLQFLFEYFSETQRNKGNFPGRFSGRQFSNSRSEMNVSTLELGDSALYLCASSFVTGASYEQYFGPGTRLTVT.

This chain links TRBV27 with TRBJ1-2, with 7 positions matching TRBD1. The CDR3 extends over 15 amino acids. The germline V gene encodes CDR1 MNHEY and CDR2 SMNVEV (reference sequence). J lost 3 bases, V lost 4 bases, and 8 bases had no gene match. CDR3 loop: CASSSGQAFYYGYTF. CDR3 in DNA: TGTGCCAGCAGTTCCGGACAGGCGTTCTACTATGGCTACACCTTC.

The chain couples TRBV25-1 to TRBJ2-3, with TRBD2 as a possible D gene (6 bases). CDR1 MGHDK and CDR2 SYGVNS come from the germline V gene. The length of the CDR3 is 15 residues. Trimming cost V 3 bases and J 2 bases, with 12 bases left between them. CDR3 amino acids: CASSETGTHTDTQYF. As DNA, the CDR3 is TGTGCCAGCAGTGAGACCGGGACTCACACAGATACGCAGTATTTT.